A single sample is the source of the 5 T cell receptor beta chains below, sequenced in a study of blood T cell repertoires in COVID-19. Sequencing used immunoSEQ multiplex PCR; TCRdb keeps in-frame clones, though not all of them. The table records 110,000 or so clones, 80% to 90% of them present only once. Sequencing was carried out using peripheral blood. Receptor source: a human donor with acute or convalescent COVID-19. The donor label of this sample is uncertain.

The chain joins TRBV2 to TRBJ2-3; D is ambiguous. The CDR3 is made up of 16 amino acids. The germline CDR1 and CDR2 sequences are SNHLY and FYNNEI. V was pared by 3 bases and J by 0 bases, with 13 bases between. The CDR3 region has the DNA TGTGCCAGCAGTGAGGAAGCGACCTCTAGCACAGATACGCAGTATTTT. Translated, it gives CASSEEATSSTDTQYF.

The V call is TRBV7-9, the J call TRBJ1-6; D is ambiguous. Germline CDR1 SEHNR, CDR2 FQNEAQ (reference sequence). Trimming removed 2 bases from V and 7 bases from J, with 9 bases in between. The CDR3 is 14 amino acids. The CDR3 here is CASSLTEGNSPLHF. CDR3 DNA sequence: TGTGCCAGCAGCTTAACAGAGGGAAATTCACCCCTCCACTTT.

This clone was found once. The chain employs TRBV7-2 and TRBJ2-3; 10 nucleotides match TRBD1. V was clipped by 4 bases and J by 4 bases; unmatched bases: 8. The CDR3 is 16 amino acids. CDR1 is SGHTA, CDR2 FQGNSA, per germline. Written as DNA, the CDR3 is TGTGCCAGCAGCTCAAGGACAGGGGGGAGGCCAGATACGCAGTATTTT. This codes for CASSSRTGGRPDTQYF.

The chain carries TRBV5-1 and TRBJ1-1; 8 nucleotides align to TRBD1. Trimming removed 4 bases from V and 7 bases from J; junction bases left unmatched: 6. CDR1 is SGHRS and CDR2 is YFSETQ in the germline V gene. The CDR3 is 13 residues long. The CDR3 sequence: CASSLGQGIEAFF. The CDR3 coding sequence is TGCGCCAGCAGCCTAGGACAGGGTATTGAAGCTTTCTTT.

The chain combines TRBV28 with TRBJ2-1; TRBD2 agrees at 8 bases. Trimming at V came to 6 bases and at J to 1 base, leaving 5 bases not matched to a gene. Germline lookup yields CDR1 MDHEN and CDR2 SYDVKM. This CDR3 comprises 15 residues. CDR3 coding DNA: TGTGCCAGCAGCACTAGCGGTCCATCCTACAATGAGCAGTTCTTC. It translates to CASSTSGPSYNEQFF.